One T cell receptor beta chain is described in this entry. These data come from a study of blood T cell repertoires in COVID-19. Clones were read by immunoSEQ multiplex PCR, and TCRdb kept only the in-frame ones, dropping some. The data hold approximately 270,000 clones, with around 93% observed a single time. Germline assignment: CDR1 SQVTM and CDR2 ANQGSEA. Trimming took 6 bases from V and 5 from J, leaving 14 bases between them. The CDR3 is made up of 12 amino acids. The rearrangement uses TRBV29-1 and TRBJ2-7, with a possible D match to TRBD1 (6 bases). The clonotype was recovered from a human donor in a cohort exposed to, infected with or recovered from COVID-19 (not recorded which). The donor label of this sample is uncertain. The sequenced sample consisted of PBMCs or T cells enriched from blood (not recorded which). CDR3 sequence: CSVQGALDEQYF. CDR3 DNA sequence: TGCAGCGTACAGGGCGCTTTGGACGAGCAGTACTTC.